These 25 T cell receptor beta chains were sequenced from one sample in a study of STAT5B mutations in CD4+ large granular lymphocyte leukemia. TCRdb's copy holds only in-frame clones and misses some; the assay was immunoSEQ multiplex PCR. The sample lists over 35,000 clones; roughly 79% were seen once. Sequencing was carried out using CD4+ T cells from blood buffy coats. The receptors shown here come from a human donor in good health.

The chain has TRBV7-9 and TRBJ2-7; TRBD2 matches at 12 bases. V was clipped by 4 bases and J by 2 bases; unmatched bases: 12. Germline lookup yields CDR1 SEHNR and CDR2 FQNEAQ (reference sequence). The CDR3 consists of 18 residues. CDR3 DNA: TGTGCCAGCAGCTCGCTGGAAGGACTAGCGGGGAGTACCTACGAGCAGTACTTC. It translates to CASSSLEGLAGSTYEQYF.

The rearrangement joins TRBV7-2 to TRBJ1-5; no clear D gene. The germline V gene encodes CDR1 SGHTA and CDR2 FQGNSA. The CDR3 spans 15 residues. The V end lost 1 base, the J end lost 1 base, and 8 bases lay between the germline ends. Here the CDR3 DNA reads TGTGCCAGCAGCTTAGAGGAGGTGAGCAATCAGCCCCAGCATTTT. Protein sequence: CASSLEEVSNQPQHF.

This clone was found once. The chain employs TRBV20-1 and TRBJ2-7, with D perhaps TRBD2 (6 bases). V was pared by 4 bases and J by 6 bases, with 10 bases between. CDR1 is DFQATT and CDR2 is SNEGSKA in the germline V gene (reference sequence). The CDR3 is 11 residues long. CDR3 in amino acids: CSANGGTEQYF. Here the CDR3 DNA reads TGCAGTGCTAACGGGGGAACCGAGCAGTACTTC.

The rearrangement joins TRBV7-2 to TRBJ2-3, with D unclear. This CDR3 has 14 amino acids. V lost 5 bases and J lost 2, with 11 bases in between. Germline V gene data show CDR1 as SGHTA and CDR2 as FQGNSA. CDR3 sequence (DNA): TGTGCCAGCAGCCCTTGGGCCTTCACAGATACGCAGTATTTT. This codes for CASSPWAFTDTQYF.

The J gene is TRBJ1-4, the V gene TRBV5-6; D gene uncertain. The CDR3 extends over 13 amino acids. Germline V lookup: CDR1 SGHDT, CDR2 YYEEEE. V dropped 2 bases and J dropped 7 bases, with 9 bases sitting between them. The chain's CDR3 is CASSFAAAEKLFF. DNA for the CDR3: TGTGCCAGCAGCTTCGCGGCAGCTGAAAAACTGTTTTTT.

The chain uses TRBV5-6 and TRBJ2-7; D perhaps matches TRBD2 (5 bases). Trimming took 1 base from V and 1 from J, leaving 6 bases between them. CDR1 is SGHDT and CDR2 is YYEEEE in the germline V gene. The CDR3 has 13 residues. In DNA, the CDR3 is TGTGCCAGCAGCTTGCGGGGTTCCTACGAGCAGTACTTC. The encoded protein is CASSLRGSYEQYF.

This chain uses TRBV10-3 with TRBJ1-1; D call uncertain. Trimming left V 2 bases short and J 6 bases short, with 7 bases between. This CDR3 has 12 amino acids. Germline CDR1 ENHRY, CDR2 SYGVKD. The chain's CDR3 is CAISEPLAEAFF. The CDR3 DNA follows: TGTGCCATCAGTGAGCCTTTGGCTGAAGCTTTCTTT.

The rearrangement joins TRBV30 to TRBJ2-5; TRBD2 matches 9 bases. CDR3 length equals 13 residues. V lost 1 base to trimming and J lost 7 bases; unmatched junction nucleotides: 4. Per germline, CDR1 GTSNPN and CDR2 SVGIG (reference sequence). CDR3 nucleotide sequence: TGTGCCTGGAGTGGGCGGGGGGGGAGGACCCAGTACTTC. The encoded protein is CAWSGRGGRTQYF.

V and J are TRBV27 and TRBJ1-1, with 7 bases lining up with TRBD1. Germline CDR1 is MNHEY and CDR2 is SMNVEV (reference sequence). The junction had 1 base not matched to a gene; V was cut back by 3 bases and J by 0 bases. The CDR3 extends over 14 amino acids. The CDR3 DNA sequence: TGTGCCAGCAGTTTTCAGGGGGTGAACACTGAAGCTTTCTTT. Protein sequence: CASSFQGVNTEAFF.

The genes are TRBV7-2 and TRBJ2-1; D unresolved. Trimming left V 1 base short and J 6 bases short, with 7 bases between. Germline-derived CDR1 and CDR2 are SGHTA and FQGNSA. The CDR3 has 13 residues. The CDR3 nucleotides are TGTGCCAGCAGCTTAGGGTCCGGCAATGAGCAGTTCTTC. It translates to CASSLGSGNEQFF.

The chain couples TRBV6-1 to TRBJ1-3; 7 nucleotides line up with TRBD1. With 11 bases clipped from V and 2 bases from J, the junction kept 12 bases outside the gene matches. The CDR3 consists of 15 residues. CDR1 MNHNS and CDR2 SASEGT come from the germline V gene. The CDR3 loop is CAVGVWDRAGNTIYF. DNA for the CDR3: TGTGCCGTTGGGGTGTGGGACAGAGCTGGAAACACCATATATTTT.

The rearrangement links TRBV5-1 to TRBJ1-3; D call uncertain. The CDR3 consists of 13 residues. Between the trimmed V and J ends, which lost 4 bases and 3 bases, there was a span of 8 bases. Germline CDR1 SGHRS, CDR2 YFSETQ. CDR3 DNA: TGCGCCAGCAGCGAAATCCGTGGAAACACCATATATTTT. Translating gives CASSEIRGNTIYF.

This clone was counted a few times. The chain combines TRBV29-1 with TRBJ2-2, with D unresolved. The germline V gene encodes CDR1 SQVTM and CDR2 ANQGSEA. Trimming pared 7 bases from V and 4 bases from J, leaving 22 bases between. The CDR3 length is 16 residues. Written as DNA, the CDR3 is TGCAGCGCGGGCGGTGGAACCAGTAGTCTCACCGGGGAGCTGTTTTTT. As protein: CSAGGGTSSLTGELFF.

The chain recombines TRBV7-9 with TRBJ2-7, with D perhaps being TRBD1 or TRBD2 (5 bases each). The V end was cut by 5 bases, the J end by 0 bases, with 14 bases between. The CDR3 has 15 residues. Germline CDR1 reads SEHNR; CDR2 reads FQNEAQ (reference sequence). CDR3 coding DNA: TGTGCCAGCAGCCCCTGGGACCGCCTCTCCTACGAGCAGTACTTC. It translates to CASSPWDRLSYEQYF.

This clone was observed once. The J gene is TRBJ2-2, the V gene TRBV18; weak D call: TRBD2 (6 bases). The CDR3 totals 16 residues. V lost 1 base and J lost 5, with 14 bases in between. Germline CDR1 is KGHSH and CDR2 is LQKENI. The CDR3 DNA follows: TGTGCCAGCTCACCACTGGAGGGATCGGGGACCGGGGAGCTGTTTTTT. Protein product: CASSPLEGSGTGELFF.

The J gene is TRBJ2-1, the V gene TRBV2; D is ambiguous. Trimming removed 6 bases at V and 5 bases at J, with 11 bases between. The CDR3 is 13 amino acids. Per the germline V gene, CDR1 is SNHLY and CDR2 is FYNNEI. The CDR3 sequence: CASRQVLNNEQFF. The CDR3 bases are TGTGCCAGCAGGCAGGTGTTAAACAATGAGCAGTTCTTC.

This clone was detected a few times. The genes are TRBV5-4 and TRBJ1-3; 7 nucleotides match TRBD1. Germline assignment: CDR1 SGHNT and CDR2 YYREEE (reference sequence). After removal of 7 bases from V and 4 bases from J, the junction contained 14 bases not matched to a gene. This CDR3 has 16 amino acids. CDR3 amino acids: CASHRQGTKTGNTIYF. The CDR3 bases are TGTGCCAGCCACCGACAGGGTACGAAGACAGGAAACACCATATATTTT.

V is TRBV6-1 and J is TRBJ2-2, with D possibly TRBD2 on 5 matching bases. V gave up 9 bases and J gave up 2 bases, with 16 bases separating them. The V gene's germline CDR1 is MNHNS and CDR2 SASEGT. There are 15 residues in the CDR3. The CDR3 DNA reads TGTGCCAGTACCCCGAGGACTTCCAACACCGGGGAGCTGTTTTTT. Its protein product is CASTPRTSNTGELFF.

This chain joins TRBV30 and TRBJ1-1, with D possibly being TRBD1 (6 bases). The ends were cut back, 2 bases at V and 14 bases at J, with 21 bases in the middle. Germline V gene data show CDR1 as GTSNPN and CDR2 as SVGIG (reference sequence). The CDR3 totals 13 residues. For the CDR3, the DNA is TGTGCCTGGAGTCACGATAACAGGGACGTGGTATTCTTT. This encodes CAWSHDNRDVVFF. The complete variable domain, with remaining parts taken from reference TRBV30 and TRBJ1-1, reads SQTIHQWPATLVQPVGSPLSLECTVEGTSNPNLYWYRQAAGRGLQLLFYSVGIGQISSEVPQNLSASRPQDRQFILSSKKLLLSDSGFYLCAWSHDNRDVVFFGQGTRLTVV.

This chain connects TRBV4-1 to TRBJ2-2; no definite D call. This CDR3 has 16 residues. The V and J ends lost 3 bases and 1 base respectively, with 12 bases between them. Germline assignment: CDR1 MGHRA and CDR2 YSYEKL. The CDR3 DNA sequence: TGCGCCAGCAGCCATTCACAAGGGTGGAACACCGGGGAGCTGTTTTTT. It encodes CASSHSQGWNTGELFF.

The chain couples TRBV19 to TRBJ1-3; D gene ambiguous. Per the germline V gene, CDR1 is LNHDA and CDR2 is SQIVND (reference sequence). Between the trimmed V and J ends, which lost 1 base and 2 bases, there was a span of 15 bases. The CDR3 has 17 amino acids. CDR3 DNA sequence: TGTGCCAGTAGTATAGCGCCGGACCGTCTCGCTGGAAACACCATATATTTT. It translates to CASSIAPDRLAGNTIYF. Filled out from reference TRBV19 and TRBJ1-3, the complete variable domain reads DGGITQSPKYLFRKEGQNVTLSCEQNLNHDAMYWYRQDPGQGLRLIYYSQIVNDFQKGDIAEGYSVSREKKESFPLTVTSAQKNPTAFYLCASSIAPDRLAGNTIYFGEGSWLTVV.

The chain uses TRBV7-9 and TRBJ2-5, with 8 bases lining up with TRBD2. The CDR3 spans 15 residues. Germline V gene data show CDR1 as SEHNR and CDR2 as FQNEAQ (reference sequence). Trimming at V came to 3 bases and at J to 2 bases, leaving 5 bases not matched to a gene. Here the CDR3 DNA reads TGTGCCAGCAGCTTTAGCGGGGTGAATCAAGAGACCCAGTACTTC. This codes for CASSFSGVNQETQYF.

This clone has more than one count but fewer than ten. The V gene is TRBV7-9, the J gene TRBJ1-1; no definite D call. The length of the CDR3 is 14 residues. The V end was cut by 7 bases, the J end by 4 bases, with 16 bases between. Germline CDR1 is SEHNR and CDR2 is FQNEAQ (reference sequence). DNA of the CDR3: TGTGCCAGCATTCCGGGTCTTACCCTCACTGAAGCTTTCTTT. Translation gives CASIPGLTLTEAFF.

The gene calls are TRBV10-3 and TRBJ1-5; possible D gene TRBD1, 5 bases. Germline CDR1 reads ENHRY; CDR2 reads SYGVKD. V lost 3 bases and J 0 bases, leaving 9 bases between the germline ends. This CDR3 is 15 amino acids long. The CDR3 coding sequence is TGTGCCATCAGTGAAAGGGGCGATAGCAATCAGCCCCAGCATTTT. Its protein product is CAISERGDSNQPQHF.

This clone occurred once. V usage is TRBV28 and J usage is TRBJ1-2; 7 bases are a match to TRBD1. This CDR3 contains 13 residues. After removal of 6 bases from V and 3 bases from J, the junction contained 4 bases not matched to a gene. Germline lookup yields CDR1 MDHEN and CDR2 SYDVKM. CDR3 nucleotides: TGTGCCAGCAGACCTACAGGGGACTATGGCTACACCTTC. Translation: CASRPTGDYGYTF.